Presented here are 21 T cell receptor beta chains from one specimen sequenced in a study of cytomegalovirus exposure and HLA in healthy donors. PCR primers comprised 60 Vbeta and 13 Jbeta primers. Sequenced by immunoSEQ multiplex PCR; TCRdb stores in-frame clones only, minus some. Of about 170,000 clones listed, 80% to 90% were seen once; the top ten hold about 0.8%. Sequenced material: PBMCs. The receptors originated from a young woman in good health and CMV-seronegative.

A single count supports this clone. The chain is built from TRBV5-5 and TRBJ1-5, with no clear D. The CDR3 runs 15 residues. The ends were cut back, 2 bases at V and 3 bases at J, with 12 bases in the middle. From germline, CDR1 is SGHKS and CDR2 YYEKEE (reference sequence). The CDR3 here is CASSLGNSYNQPQHF. CDR3 sequence (DNA): TGTGCCAGCAGCTTAGGCAACAGCTACAATCAGCCCCAGCATTTT.

This clone turned up a few times. The rearrangement joins TRBV5-1 to TRBJ2-3, with 10 nucleotides matching TRBD1. Germline CDR1 and CDR2: SGHRS and YFSETQ. CDR3 length: 14 amino acids. The V gene end was trimmed by 8 bases and the J gene end by 6 bases; junction bases not matched to a gene: 9. CDR3 sequence reads: CASHSGQGFDTQYF. The DNA for the CDR3 is TGCGCCAGTCACTCGGGACAGGGGTTCGATACGCAGTATTTT.

The chain recombines TRBV4-2 with TRBJ2-7, with TRBD2 identical over 11 bases. Germline V CDR1 and CDR2: LGHNA, YNFKEQ. The CDR3 sequence is 15 residues long. V lost 1 base, J lost 4 bases, and 3 bases stayed unmatched. The CDR3 reads CASSQALAGEYEQYF. The CDR3 DNA reads as TGTGCCAGCAGCCAAGCACTAGCGGGAGAGTACGAGCAGTACTTC.

The V call is TRBV23-1, the J call TRBJ1-1; TRBD1 aligns across 7 bases. Being an ORF, TRBV23-1 has a function that is uncertain. This CDR3 is 12 amino acids long. The ends lost 10 bases at V and 2 bases at J; junction bases unmatched: 4. This CDR3 reads CAKRGGNTEAFF. The CDR3 nucleotides are TGCGCCAAACGAGGGGGCAACACTGAAGCTTTCTTT.

The V call is TRBV4-2, the J call TRBJ2-5; weak D call: TRBD1 (6 bases). TRBJ2-7 explains the end of the DNA better; the J call may be wrong. The V gene's germline CDR1 is LGHNA and CDR2 YNFKEQ. This CDR3 is built from 15 residues. CDR3 DNA: TGTGCCAGCAGCCCCCAGCCGACAGGTTCCTACGAGCAGTACTTC. Protein: CASSPQPTGSYEQYF.

CDR3 coding DNA: TGTGCCAGTAGTAAAGCGGGGGGCAATCAGCCCCAGCATTTT. Its translation is CASSKAGGNQPQHF. The V call is TRBV19, the J call TRBJ1-5; maybe TRBD1 (5 bases). The CDR3 is 14 residues long. Germline V lookup: CDR1 LNHDA, CDR2 SQIVND (reference sequence). V was trimmed by 4 bases and J by 2 bases, leaving 9 bases between them.

The gene calls are TRBV18 and TRBJ1-1; D gene unclear. The CDR3 spans 12 residues. In germline, CDR1 is KGHSH, CDR2 LQKENI. Trimming shortened V by 2 bases and J by 7 bases, and 8 bases separated the two germline ends. CDR3 amino acids: CASSPGEGEAFF. CDR3 sequence (DNA): TGTGCCAGCTCACCAGGAGAGGGTGAAGCTTTCTTT. The full variable domain, in which reference TRBV18 and TRBJ1-1 provide the parts outside the CDR3, is NAGVMQNPRHLVRRRGQEARLRCSPMKGHSHVYWYRQLPEEGLKFMVYLQKENIIDESGMPKERFSAEFPKEGPSILRIQQVVRGDSAAYFCASSPGEGEAFFGQGTRLTVV.

The chain links TRBV11-1 to TRBJ2-1; a possible D gene is TRBD2 (6 bases). With 2 bases removed from V and 8 bases from J, the gap between germline ends came to 13 bases. CDR3 length equals 14 residues. Germline CDR1 reads SGHAT; CDR2 reads FQDESV (reference sequence). CDR3 DNA sequence: TGTGCCAGCAGCTTACGACGGGAGTTCGATGAGCAGTTCTTC. This encodes CASSLRREFDEQFF.

This clone was seen only a few times. The chain uses TRBV7-6 and TRBJ2-5, with 8 bases fitting TRBD2. Trimming at V came to 5 bases and at J to 1 base, leaving 3 bases not matched to a gene. There are 14 residues in the CDR3. Germline CDR1 SGHVS, CDR2 FNYEAQ. CDR3 nucleotide sequence: TGTGCCAGCAGCCCAGCGGGAGCCCAAGAGACCCAGTACTTC. Translation: CASSPAGAQETQYF. The entire variable domain, with the rest obtained from reference TRBV7-6 and TRBJ2-5, is as follows: GAGVSQSPRYKVTKRGQDVALRCDPISGHVSLYWYRQALGQGPEFLTYFNYEAQQDKSGLPNDRFSAERPEGSISTLTIQRTEQRDSAMYRCASSPAGAQETQYFGPGTRLLVL.

The rearrangement links TRBV28 to TRBJ2-1, with 9 bases fitting TRBD1. Germline CDR1 and CDR2: MDHEN and SYDVKM. V was clipped by 4 bases and J by 2 bases; unmatched bases: 6. This CDR3 region has 16 residues. The CDR3 region is CASSYLRDRAYNEQFF. The CDR3 bases are TGTGCCAGCAGTTACCTCCGGGACAGGGCCTACAATGAGCAGTTCTTC.

The V call is TRBV28, the J call TRBJ2-7, with TRBD1 matching over 9 bases. The germline CDR1 and CDR2 sequences are MDHEN and SYDVKM. This CDR3 has 13 amino acids. V was clipped by 7 bases and J by 4 bases; unmatched bases: 5. CDR3 amino acids: CASNRGRGYEQYF. The DNA for the CDR3 is TGTGCCAGCAACAGGGGGCGTGGGTACGAGCAGTACTTC.

The chain links TRBV28 to TRBJ2-2; 8 nucleotides match TRBD1. V shed 6 bases and J 5 bases; nucleotides not matched to a gene: 11. Germline values: CDR1 MDHEN, CDR2 SYDVKM. The CDR3 runs 16 residues. The CDR3 reads CASRIRGRLGTGELFF. For the CDR3, the DNA is TGTGCCAGCAGAATCAGGGGGCGCCTAGGAACCGGGGAGCTGTTTTTT.

About this clone itself: Compared with germline, one end of the junction differs, possibly owing to a read error. This chain uses TRBV7-9 with TRBJ1-1; D gene ambiguous. Germline CDR1 is SEHNR and CDR2 is FQNEAQ (reference sequence). This CDR3 comprises 16 residues. The CDR3 protein is CSSSLSSGRPNTEAFF. The DNA for the CDR3 is TGTTCCAGCAGCTTAAGTTCCGGCAGGCCGAACACTGAAGCTTTCTTT.

The chain has TRBV19 and TRBJ1-1, with a tentative D call TRBD1 (5 bases). This CDR3 contains 14 residues. Germline lookup yields CDR1 LNHDA and CDR2 SQIVND (reference sequence). Trimming removed 7 bases at V and 1 base at J, with 13 bases between. The CDR3 loop is CASKERDRNTEAFF. In DNA, the CDR3 is TGTGCCAGTAAAGAAAGAGACAGGAACACTGAAGCTTTCTTT.

The CDR3 loop reads CAISGQGAYNEQFF. The CDR3 DNA reads TGTGCCATCAGTGGACAGGGGGCCTACAATGAGCAGTTCTTC. The chain couples TRBV10-3 to TRBJ2-1; 9 bases line up with TRBD1. Germline V lookup: CDR1 ENHRY, CDR2 SYGVKD. The ends lost 4 bases at V and 2 bases at J; junction bases unmatched: 0. The CDR3 is 14 residues long.

The chain recombines TRBV5-1 with TRBJ2-3; 8 bases fit TRBD2. J was trimmed by 2 bases and V by 4 bases; bases with no gene match: 12. From germline, CDR1 is SGHRS and CDR2 YFSETQ. CDR3 size: 17 residues. CDR3 nucleotide sequence: TGCGCCAGCAGCCCTGGCGCTACTAGCGGATTCACAGATACGCAGTATTTT. It encodes CASSPGATSGFTDTQYF.

The J gene is TRBJ1-6, the V gene TRBV5-1; D uncertain. In germline, CDR1 is SGHRS, CDR2 YFSETQ. V lost 3 bases and J 7 bases, leaving 8 bases between the germline ends. The CDR3 covers 13 residues. The CDR3 DNA sequence: TGCGCCAGCAGCTGGCGAGGGAATTCACCCCTCCACTTT. As protein: CASSWRGNSPLHF.

The chain joins TRBV9 to TRBJ2-5; 9 bases line up with TRBD2. Trimming took 0 bases from V and 4 from J; bases not matched to a gene: 4. This CDR3 has 15 residues. Per the germline V gene, CDR1 is SGDLS and CDR2 is YYNGEE. The CDR3, as DNA: TGTGCCAGCAGCGTAGTGGTAGCGGGAGTAGAGACCCAGTACTTC. Amino acid sequence: CASSVVVAGVETQYF. Using reference TRBV9 and TRBJ2-5 for the parts outside the CDR3, the full variable domain is DSGVTQTPKHLITATGQRVTLRCSPRSGDLSVYWYQQSLDQGLQFLIQYYNGEERAKGNILERFSAQQFPDLHSELNLSSLELGDSALYFCASSVVVAGVETQYFGPGTRLLVL.

The rearrangement uses TRBV13 and TRBJ1-5, with 10 bases aligning to TRBD1. Germline V gene data show CDR1 as PRHDT and CDR2 as FYEKMQ (reference sequence). The CDR3 consists of 14 residues. V shed 4 bases and J 4 bases; nucleotides not matched to a gene: 1. This CDR3 is CASSSGQGNQPQHF. CDR3 coding DNA: TGTGCCAGCAGCTCGGGACAGGGGAATCAGCCCCAGCATTTT.

The rearrangement links TRBV29-1 to TRBJ2-5; 12 bases align to TRBD2. The V gene end was trimmed by 4 bases and the J gene end by 0 bases; junction bases not matched to a gene: 3. The length of the CDR3 is 15 residues. CDR1 is SQVTM, CDR2 ANQGSEA, per germline. Here the CDR3 reads CSVAGTSGYQETQYF. CDR3 DNA: TGCAGCGTTGCCGGGACTAGCGGGTACCAAGAGACCCAGTACTTC. Together with reference TRBV29-1 and TRBJ2-5, the CDR3 gives the full variable domain: SAVISQKPSRDICQRGTSLTIQCQVDSQVTMMFWYRQQPGQSLTLIATANQGSEATYESGFVIDKFPISRPNLTFSTLTVSNMSPEDSSIYLCSVAGTSGYQETQYFGPGTRLLVL.

The chain links TRBV7-2 to TRBJ2-3; the D gene is possibly TRBD1 (5 bases). This CDR3 has 17 residues. The V end lost 5 bases, the J end lost 0 bases, and 18 bases lay between the germline ends. Germline assignment: CDR1 SGHTA and CDR2 FQGNSA. CDR3 bases: TGTGCCAGCAGCCCAAAAAGACAGACCACTAGCACAGATACGCAGTATTTT. Protein product: CASSPKRQTTSTDTQYF.